The rows below give T cell receptor beta chains drawn from one sample of a study of blood T cell repertoires in COVID-19. The data were produced by immunoSEQ multiplex PCR, yet TCRdb's version contains in-frame clones alone and is incomplete. The sample includes 300,000 or so clones, around 88% of them seen just once. Sequenced sample: peripheral blood. These receptor sequences come from a woman in her 30s who had recovered from COVID-19. CDR3s include the opening cysteine and the closing phenylalanine or tryptophan. Each record gives: V gene, J gene, clone size, D gene, CDR3 protein, CDR3 DNA. D genes are given only for firm matches. A clone size is listed for some rows: how often the clone was seen (once, few, many), or a class if it is expanded.

v_call: TRBV7-7
j_call: TRBJ2-7
clone_size: .
d_call: TRBD1
cdr3_aa: CASSARDRGIYEQYF
cdr3_nt: TGTGCCAGCAGCGCCCGGGACAGGGGAATATACGAGCAGTACTTC

v_call: TRBV29-1
j_call: TRBJ1-2
clone_size: few
d_call: TRBD1
cdr3_aa: CSVESDRGGGGYTF
cdr3_nt: TGCAGCGTTGAGTCGGACAGGGGGGGAGGAGGCTACACCTTC

v_call: TRBV7-8
j_call: TRBJ1-5
clone_size: .
d_call: .
cdr3_aa: CASSLGNGQLNQPQHF
cdr3_nt: TGTGCCAGCAGCTTAGGCAACGGACAGCTAAATCAGCCCCAGCATTTT

v_call: TRBV18
j_call: TRBJ2-5
clone_size: .
d_call: .
cdr3_aa: CASSPRPGETQYF
cdr3_nt: TGTGCCAGCTCACCACGGCCCGGGGAGACCCAGTACTTC

v_call: TRBV4-2
j_call: TRBJ2-6
clone_size: .
d_call: .
cdr3_aa: CASSQSIVSGANVLTF
cdr3_nt: TGTGCCAGCAGCCAATCAATAGTCTCTGGGGCCAACGTCCTGACTTTC

v_call: TRBV30
j_call: TRBJ1-4
clone_size: .
d_call: .
cdr3_aa: CAWSGGYGEKLFF
cdr3_nt: TGTGCCTGGAGCGGGGGTTACGGTGAAAAACTGTTTTTT

v_call: TRBV6-2/TRBV6-3
j_call: TRBJ1-5
clone_size: many
d_call: TRBD1
cdr3_aa: CASSPGQALNQPQHF
cdr3_nt: TGTGCCAGCAGTCCGGGACAGGCCCTCAATCAGCCCCAGCATTTT

v_call: TRBV27
j_call: TRBJ1-5
clone_size: few
d_call: .
cdr3_aa: CASSYRHNQPQHF
cdr3_nt: TGTGCCAGCAGTTACAGGCATAATCAGCCCCAGCATTTT

v_call: TRBV3-1/TRBV3-2
j_call: TRBJ1-6
clone_size: .
d_call: .
cdr3_aa: CASSPETGDSPLHF
cdr3_nt: TGTGCCAGCAGCCCCGAAACCGGGGATTCACCCCTCCACTTT

v_call: TRBV5-1
j_call: TRBJ2-3
clone_size: few
d_call: .
cdr3_aa: CASTRGGSTDTQYF
cdr3_nt: TGCGCCAGTACCCGTGGAGGCAGCACAGATACGCAGTATTTT

v_call: TRBV11-2
j_call: TRBJ1-4
clone_size: .
d_call: .
cdr3_aa: CASSLAPGPNEKLFF
cdr3_nt: TGTGCCAGCAGCTTAGCTCCAGGTCCTAATGAAAAACTGTTTTTT

v_call: TRBV27
j_call: TRBJ2-7
clone_size: .
d_call: TRBD1
cdr3_aa: CASSIGTGGQYEQYF
cdr3_nt: TGTGCCAGCAGTATCGGGACAGGGGGCCAATACGAGCAGTACTTC

v_call: TRBV13
j_call: TRBJ1-3
clone_size: .
d_call: .
cdr3_aa: CASSLNFRNTIYF
cdr3_nt: TGTGCCAGCAGCCTTAATTTTCGAAACACCATATATTTT

v_call: TRBV5-1
j_call: TRBJ2-7
clone_size: once
d_call: .
cdr3_aa: CASSLAVGQGTYEQYF
cdr3_nt: TGCGCCAGCAGCTTGGCTGTGGGGCAGGGGACCTACGAGCAGTACTTC

v_call: TRBV9
j_call: TRBJ1-1
clone_size: .
d_call: TRBD1
cdr3_aa: CASSARGRDTEAFF
cdr3_nt: TGTGCCAGCAGCGCTAGGGGGCGGGATACTGAAGCTTTCTTT

v_call: TRBV30
j_call: TRBJ2-4
clone_size: .
d_call: .
cdr3_aa: CAWSQVGLKNIQYF
cdr3_nt: TGTGCCTGGAGTCAGGTGGGACTCAAAAACATTCAGTACTTC